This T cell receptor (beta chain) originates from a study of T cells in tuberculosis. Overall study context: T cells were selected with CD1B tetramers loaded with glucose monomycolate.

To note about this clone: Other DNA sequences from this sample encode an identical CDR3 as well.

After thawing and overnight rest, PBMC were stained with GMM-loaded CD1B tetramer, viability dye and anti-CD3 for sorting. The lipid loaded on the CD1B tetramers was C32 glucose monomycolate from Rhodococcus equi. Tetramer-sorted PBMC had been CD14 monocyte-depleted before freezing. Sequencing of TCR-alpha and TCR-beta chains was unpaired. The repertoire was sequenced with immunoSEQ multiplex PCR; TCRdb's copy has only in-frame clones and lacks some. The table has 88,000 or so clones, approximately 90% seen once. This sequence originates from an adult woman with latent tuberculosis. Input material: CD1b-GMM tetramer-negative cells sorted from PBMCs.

The CDR3: CASSLQGRESPLHF. For the CDR3, the DNA is TGTGCCAGCAGCTTGCAGGGGAGGGAGTCACCCCTCCACTTT. The chain joins TRBV5-6 to TRBJ1-6; possibly TRBD1 for D (6 bases). V lost 1 base and J 10 bases, leaving 12 bases between the germline ends. The CDR3 consists of 14 residues. Looked up from germline, CDR1 is SGHDT and CDR2 is YYEEEE.